A single sample gave rise to the 4 T cell receptor beta chains below, sequenced in a study of regulatory T cells in long-lasting Graves disease. For TCR beta, libraries came from iRepertoire HTBI primers and Arm-PCR of CDR3 regions. MiXCR, run by TCRdb on the multiplex PCR reads, gives a single entry per CDR3 protein. The profile shows roughly 350,000 distinct CDR3 sequences, 16% of them singletons. Time point indicated: newly diagnosed GD, antithyroid drugs for less than 3 months. There was RNA extracted from PBMCs, and the TCR library was made from it. The same data also contributed to another study, on T cells in Graves' hyperthyroidism and ophthalmopathy.

The sample was peripheral blood mononuclear cells (PBMCs), taken at new diagnosis, from a patient treated with antithyroid drugs. These receptors were obtained from a man aged 40-49 years with Graves disease.

The V call is TRBV28, the J call TRBJ1-6, with D tentatively TRBD1 (6 bases). The CDR3 has 14 residues. Germline V CDR1 and CDR2: MDHEN, SYDVKM. Trimming pared 5 bases from V and 14 bases from J, leaving 19 bases between. The CDR3 nucleotides read TGTGCCAGCAGTGGAGACACAGGGATTCGGGCCCTCCACTTT. Translated: CASSGDTGIRALHF.

This clonotype was seen at least ten times. The chain joins TRBV2 to TRBJ2-5, with 7 bases that match TRBD1. Germline CDR1 and CDR2: SNHLY and FYNNEI. V trimming: 6 bases; J trimming: 10 bases; junction bases outside the gene matches: 11. The CDR3 consists of 13 residues. The CDR3 protein is CASSDRDGQVQYF. In nucleotides, the CDR3 is TGTGCCAGCAGCGACAGGGATGGGCAGGTCCAGTACTTC. Full variable domain (missing parts from reference TRBV2 and TRBJ2-5): EPEVTQTPSHQVTQMGQEVILRCVPISNHLYFYWYRQILGQKVEFLVSFYNNEISEKSEIFDDQFSVERPDGSNFTLKIRSTKLEDSAMYFCASSDRDGQVQYFGPGTRLLVL.

The rearrangement links TRBV6-5 to TRBJ1-2, with TRBD1 matching over 7 bases. Trimming removed 2 bases from V and 5 bases from J; junction bases left unmatched: 8. The CDR3 covers 15 residues. In germline, CDR1 is MNHEY, CDR2 SVGAGI. The CDR3 coding sequence is TGTGCCAGCAGTTACCCCGCGACAGGGACATATGGCTACACCTTC. Encoded protein: CASSYPATGTYGYTF.

This clonotype was seen many times. This chain links TRBV5-5 with TRBJ1-2, with 9 bases identical to TRBD1. Germline CDR1 SGHKS, CDR2 YYEKEE (reference sequence). CDR3 size: 14 residues. The trim removed 4 bases at V and 2 bases at J, leaving 3 bases unmatched. CDR3 sequence: CASSPGTGNYGYTF. The CDR3 coding sequence is TGTGCCAGCAGCCCGGGGACAGGGAACTATGGCTACACCTTC.